The 19 T cell receptor beta chains presented below share a single source sample, sequenced in a study of blood T cell repertoires in COVID-19. The table came from immunoSEQ multiplex PCR; TCRdb's copy has only in-frame clones and leaves some out. The sample has 100,000 to 150,000 clones; roughly 70% are singletons. Sequenced sample: peripheral blood. These receptors were obtained from a human donor with acute or convalescent COVID-19. The donor label of this sample is uncertain.

The chain couples TRBV5-1 to TRBJ2-5; 14 nucleotides line up with TRBD2. The CDR3 runs to 16 residues. Unmatched junction bases numbered 6, after V lost 7 bases and J lost 1 base. CDR1 is SGHRS, CDR2 YFSETQ, per germline. This CDR3 is CASRLAGGPGQETQYF. In DNA, the CDR3 is TGCGCCAGCCGACTAGCGGGGGGGCCAGGCCAAGAGACCCAGTACTTC.

The rearrangement links TRBV19 to TRBJ1-2, with a tentative D call TRBD1 (5 bases). With 3 bases removed from V and 8 bases from J, the gap between germline ends came to 10 bases. The V gene's germline CDR1 is LNHDA and CDR2 SQIVND (reference sequence). CDR3 size: 12 residues. CDR3 DNA: TGTGCCAGTAGTATCAGGGAGGAAGGCTACACCTTC. As protein: CASSIREEGYTF.

The genes are TRBV5-5 and TRBJ1-2; possibly TRBD1 for D (6 bases). The CDR3 length is 15 residues. Germline loops: CDR1 SGHKS, CDR2 YYEKEE (reference sequence). V dropped 3 bases and J dropped 0 bases, with 12 bases sitting between them. The CDR3 sequence is CASSSDRPTNYGYTF. In DNA, the CDR3 is TGTGCCAGCAGCTCGGACAGACCCACTAACTATGGCTACACCTTC.

The rearrangement uses TRBV5-1 and TRBJ2-3; 9 bases agree with TRBD1. With 4 bases clipped from V and 4 bases from J, the junction kept 4 bases outside the gene matches. Germline CDR1 and CDR2: SGHRS and YFSETQ. CDR3 size: 14 residues. CDR3 amino acids: CASSPGTGPDTQYF. Written as DNA, the CDR3 is TGCGCCAGCAGCCCCGGGACAGGGCCAGATACGCAGTATTTT.

This clone was picked up a small number of times. This chain uses TRBV27 with TRBJ1-6; no clear D gene. This CDR3 is 14 amino acids long. V lost 5 bases and J 10 bases, leaving 15 bases between the germline ends. From germline, CDR1 is MNHEY and CDR2 SMNVEV (reference sequence). The CDR3 DNA follows: TGTGCCAGCAGTCCCCTTGGTAGAGGCTCACCCCTCCACTTT. This translates into CASSPLGRGSPLHF.

This clone came up a few times. The V and J genes are TRBV10-1 and TRBJ2-3, with TRBD2 matching over 12 bases. The CDR3 has 20 residues. The ends lost 6 bases at V and 1 base at J; junction bases unmatched: 17. Germline V gene data show CDR1 as WNHNN and CDR2 as SYGVQD (reference sequence). The CDR3 spells CASREGGTSGPQGGTDTQYF. CDR3 DNA sequence: TGCGCCAGCAGGGAGGGGGGGACTAGCGGGCCCCAAGGGGGCACAGATACGCAGTATTTT.

The rearrangement links TRBV6-6 to TRBJ2-7; 10 bases agree with TRBD2. The CDR3 consists of 14 residues. Germline CDR1 is MNHNY and CDR2 is SVGAGI (reference sequence). After removal of 4 bases from V and 4 bases from J, the junction contained 4 bases not matched to a gene. CDR3 DNA: TGTGCCAGCAGTTCTAGCGGGGGCAAATACGAGCAGTACTTC. It is translated as CASSSSGGKYEQYF.

The chain's CDR3 is CASSETGSYTGELFF. In DNA, the CDR3 is TGTGCCAGCAGCGAGACAGGGAGCTACACCGGGGAGCTGTTTTTT. This chain uses TRBV6-4 with TRBJ2-2; 7 nucleotides match TRBD1. Per germline, CDR1 MRHNA and CDR2 SNTAGT. The V and J ends lost 6 bases and 3 bases, in that order; junction bases with no gene match: 7. The length of the CDR3 is 15 residues.

J is TRBJ1-1 and V is TRBV6-1, with TRBD1 as a possible D gene (5 bases). Per germline, CDR1 MNHNS and CDR2 SASEGT. This CDR3 contains 14 residues. Trimming stripped 5 bases from V and 1 base from J, with 11 bases between. This chain's CDR3 is CASSLWGENTEAFF. CDR3 DNA: TGTGCCAGCAGTTTGTGGGGGGAGAACACTGAAGCTTTCTTT.

The chain employs TRBV6-5 and TRBJ2-2, with 7 bases that match TRBD1. This CDR3 spans 13 amino acids. V gave up 3 bases and J gave up 9 bases; unmatched junction bases: 4. Per germline, CDR1 MNHEY and CDR2 SVGAGI. CDR3 residues: CASSYNRGWELFF. In nucleotides, the CDR3 is TGTGCCAGCAGTTATAACAGGGGATGGGAGCTGTTTTTT.

V is TRBV5-5 and J is TRBJ1-2; D gene ambiguous. Germline V gene data show CDR1 as SGHKS and CDR2 as YYEKEE (reference sequence). With 4 bases removed from V and 6 bases from J, the gap between germline ends came to 16 bases. The CDR3 loop spans 14 amino acids. In DNA form, the CDR3 reads TGTGCCAGCAGCGGAGGAGACGGTTATAATGGCTACACCTTC. The encoded protein is CASSGGDGYNGYTF.

The rearrangement links TRBV11-2 to TRBJ1-3; 8 bases line up with TRBD1. The CDR3 contains 19 residues. Trimming took 3 bases from V and 0 from J; bases not matched to a gene: 13. Germline V lookup: CDR1 SGHAT, CDR2 FQNNGV. CDR3 sequence (DNA): TGTGCCAGCAGCTTTCGAGGACAGGGAGCTAAGAGCTCTGGAAACACCATATATTTT. It yields the protein CASSFRGQGAKSSGNTIYF. The full variable domain, in which reference TRBV11-2 and TRBJ1-3 provide the parts outside the CDR3, is EAGVAQSPRYKIIEKRQSVAFWCNPISGHATLYWYQQILGQGPKLLIQFQNNGVVDDSQLPKDRFSAERLKGVDSTLKIQPAKLEDSAVYLCASSFRGQGAKSSGNTIYFGEGSWLTVV.

The genes are TRBV7-9 and TRBJ2-2, with D possibly TRBD1 on 5 matching bases. Germline CDR1 and CDR2: SEHNR and FQNEAQ (reference sequence). Deletions cut 5 bases from V and 5 bases from J, with 18 bases between. The CDR3 spans 16 residues. The CDR3 reads CASSVPGIAETGELFF. CDR3 nucleotides: TGTGCCAGCAGCGTCCCAGGGATCGCGGAGACCGGGGAGCTGTTTTTT.

The chain couples TRBV29-1 to TRBJ2-1, with 8 bases aligning to TRBD2. Per the germline V gene, CDR1 is SQVTM and CDR2 is ANQGSEA. V was pared by 3 bases and J by 6 bases, with 10 bases of the junction left unmatched. The CDR3 loop spans 15 amino acids. CDR3 coding DNA: TGCAGCGTTGACGAGGGACGGGGGGGCTTCAATGAGCAGTTCTTC. Its protein product is CSVDEGRGGFNEQFF.

V gene TRBV6-5 combines with J gene TRBJ2-7; D possibly corresponds to TRBD1 (7 bases). Trimming left V 8 bases short and J 5 bases short, with 16 bases between. Germline loops: CDR1 MNHEY, CDR2 SVGAGI. The CDR3 runs to 13 residues. The CDR3, as DNA: TGTGCCAGCTGGGGACAGTGGAGGGACGAGCAGTACTTC. Translated, it gives CASWGQWRDEQYF.

The chain uses TRBV6-6 and TRBJ2-7, with D maybe TRBD1 (6 bases). This CDR3 is 11 amino acids long. V dropped 6 bases and J dropped 6 bases, with 9 bases sitting between them. The germline V gene has CDR1 MNHNY and CDR2 SVGAGI (reference sequence). The CDR3 bases are TGTGCCAGCAGCTCGACAGGCGAGCAGTACGTC. It codes for CASSSTGEQYV.

The sample holds one count of this clone. This sequence joins TRBV25-1 and TRBJ1-2; a possible D gene is TRBD1 (6 bases). The V gene's germline CDR1 is MGHDK and CDR2 SYGVNS. Trimming took off 6 bases at V and 1 base at J, with 21 bases between the two ends. CDR3 size: 17 residues. Written as DNA, the CDR3 is TGTGCCAGCAGCCCTGGGGACACCCAATCCTTTAACTATGGCTACACCTTC. This translates into CASSPGDTQSFNYGYTF.

The rearrangement uses TRBV6-6 and TRBJ2-3, with unresolved D. Germline assignment: CDR1 MNHNY and CDR2 SVGAGI (reference sequence). This CDR3 contains 14 residues. V lost 6 bases, J lost 2 bases, and 12 bases lay in between. Written as DNA, the CDR3 is TGTGCCAGCAGGATCCTAGGTTTCACAGATACGCAGTATTTT. Protein: CASRILGFTDTQYF.

This rearrangement joins TRBV28 to TRBJ1-2; a possible D gene is TRBD1 (6 bases). The CDR3 loop spans 13 amino acids. Germline CDR1 reads MDHEN; CDR2 reads SYDVKM. V gave up 2 bases and J gave up 6 bases, with 10 bases separating them. CDR3 protein: CASSLQGMDGYTF. The CDR3 DNA follows: TGTGCCAGCAGTTTACAGGGGATGGATGGCTACACCTTC.